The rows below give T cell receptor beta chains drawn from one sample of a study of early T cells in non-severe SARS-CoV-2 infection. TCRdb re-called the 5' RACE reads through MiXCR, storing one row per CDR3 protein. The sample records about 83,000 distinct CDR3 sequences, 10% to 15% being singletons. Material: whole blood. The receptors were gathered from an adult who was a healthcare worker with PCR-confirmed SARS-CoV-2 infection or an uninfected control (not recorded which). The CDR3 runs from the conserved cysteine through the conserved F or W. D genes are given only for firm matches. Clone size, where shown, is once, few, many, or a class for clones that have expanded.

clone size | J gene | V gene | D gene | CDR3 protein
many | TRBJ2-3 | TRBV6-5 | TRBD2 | CASSYSILAGGADTQYF
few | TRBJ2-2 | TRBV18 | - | CASSQGTGELFF
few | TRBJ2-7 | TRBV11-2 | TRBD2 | CASSLVAGGAYEQYF
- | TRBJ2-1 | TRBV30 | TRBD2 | CAFTSDSSYNEQFF
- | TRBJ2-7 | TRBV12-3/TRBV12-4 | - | CASSLGGPDNLQYF
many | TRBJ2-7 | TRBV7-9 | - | CASSLIYEQYF
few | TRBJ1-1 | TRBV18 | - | CASSPPSLPTEAFF
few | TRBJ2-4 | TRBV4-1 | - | CASSQERGSKNIQYF
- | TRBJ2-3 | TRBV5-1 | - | CASKLAVNPTDTQYF
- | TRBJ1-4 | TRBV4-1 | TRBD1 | CASSQEGGAAEKLFF